This TCR beta chain comes out of a study of OX40 agonist ivuxolimab in advanced cancers. Produced via immunoSEQ multiplex PCR; TCRdb's table is partial and in-frame only. In the table there are approximately 91,000 clones, roughly 91% of which are singletons. The germline V gene encodes CDR1 SGHNT and CDR2 YYREEE (reference sequence). The CDR3 covers 16 residues. V lost 4 bases and J 1 base, leaving 15 bases between the germline ends. Sequences were derived from CD4+ or CD8+ T cells sorted from blood, sampled in a trial of the OX40 agonist ivuxolimab. The chain carries TRBV5-4 and TRBJ1-3; a weak D match, TRBD1 (6 bases). The clonotype comes from an adult with an advanced solid tumor such as melanoma, head and neck, liver or kidney cancer. In DNA, the CDR3 is TGTGCCAGCAGCAATCGACAGGTGAATTCTGGAAACACCATATATTTT. Its protein is CASSNRQVNSGNTIYF.